One and the same sample provided the 25 T cell receptor beta chains below, sequenced in a study of read filtering for tumor transcriptome and immune sequencing. Molecular barcoded adaptors covering alpha/delta and beta/gamma chains were used on around 370 ng RNA. TCRdb independently ran MiXCR on the reads; one entry per CDR3 protein. The table has 50,000 or so distinct CDR3 sequences, roughly 19% seen once. The sample was a population of CD138-negative cells sorted from bone marrow. All receptors derive from a donor over 35 with multiple myeloma.

Ten or more counts support this clonotype. The rearrangement joins TRBV29-1 to TRBJ2-2, with D tentatively TRBD1 or TRBD2 (5 bases each). Germline values: CDR1 SQVTM, CDR2 ANQGSEA. This CDR3 comprises 16 residues. The V and J ends lost 6 bases and 7 bases respectively, with 24 bases between them. CDR3 sequence reads: CSVDAGRGTGSGELFF. The DNA of the CDR3 is TGCAGCGTCGACGCCGGACGGGGCACGGGAAGCGGGGAGCTGTTTTTT.

By its share, this clonotype is medium-sized. CDR3 nucleotides: TGTGCCAGCAGTTTCGGCAATGAGCAGTTCTTC. Its protein product is CASSFGNEQFF. The rearrangement joins TRBV6-2 or TRBV6-3 to TRBJ2-1; the D is unclear. V lost 4 bases and J 6 bases, leaving 4 bases between the germline ends. CDR1 is MNHEY, CDR2 SVGEGT, per germline. The length of the CDR3 is 11 residues.

The chain recombines TRBV5-1 with TRBJ1-3, with unresolved D. The CDR3 consists of 16 residues. Between the trimmed V and J ends, which lost 4 bases and 0 bases, there was a span of 14 bases. In germline, CDR1 is SGHRS, CDR2 YFSETQ. In DNA, the CDR3 is TGCGCCAGCAGCCCGGAACGGTTCCTCTCTGGAAACACCATATATTTT. Amino acids: CASSPERFLSGNTIYF.

Many counts were recorded for this clonotype. J is TRBJ1-5 and V is TRBV5-5, with D perhaps TRBD1 (5 bases). The germline V and J ends were trimmed by 4 bases and 0 bases, with 14 bases remaining between them. This CDR3 spans 16 amino acids. The germline CDR1 and CDR2 sequences are SGHKS and YYEKEE (reference sequence). The CDR3 spells CASSPVAGFSNQPQHF. The CDR3, as DNA: TGTGCCAGCAGCCCCGTGGCAGGGTTTAGCAATCAGCCCCAGCATTTT. The variable domain in full, with the rest retrieved from reference TRBV5-5 and TRBJ1-5, is DAGVTQSPTHLIKTRGQQVTLRCSPISGHKSVSWYQQVLGQGPQFIFQYYEKEERGRGNFPDRFSARQFPNYSSELNVNALLLGDSALYLCASSPVAGFSNQPQHFGDGTRLSIL.

By share, this clonotype ranks as medium-sized. The rearrangement links TRBV7-2 to TRBJ2-1, with 7 bases that match TRBD1. Unmatched junction bases numbered 5, after V lost 2 bases and J lost 10 bases. Per the germline V gene, CDR1 is SGHTA and CDR2 is FQGNSA. The CDR3 contains 13 residues. The CDR3 DNA is TGTGCCAGCAGCTTAAGACAGGGTCAGGAGCAGTTCTTC. Amino acids: CASSLRQGQEQFF.

This clonotype is deemed medium-sized. The chain employs TRBV7-8 and TRBJ2-1, with TRBD2 as a possible D gene (8 bases). The CDR3 length is 14 residues. CDR1 is SGHVS and CDR2 is FQNEAQ in the germline V gene. V shed 3 bases and J shed 15 bases, with 21 bases lying between them. The chain's CDR3 is CASSLQQLAEGAFF. CDR3 coding DNA: TGTGCCAGCAGCTTGCAACAACTAGCGGAGGGGGCGTTCTTC.

At least ten counts were recorded for this clonotype. This rearrangement joins TRBV28 to TRBJ2-2; 11 bases align to TRBD2. V shed 0 bases and J 0 bases; nucleotides not matched to a gene: 9. The CDR3 spans 20 residues. From germline, CDR1 is MDHEN and CDR2 SYDVKM. CDR3 protein: CASSLWGLAVPHANTGELFF. The DNA of the CDR3 is TGTGCCAGCAGTTTATGGGGACTAGCGGTCCCTCACGCGAACACCGGGGAGCTGTTTTTT.

This clonotype was seen at least ten times. The V and J genes are TRBV20-1 and TRBJ2-7, with TRBD2 as a possible D gene (6 bases). CDR1 DFQATT and CDR2 SNEGSKA come from the germline V gene (reference sequence). V dropped 2 bases and J dropped 4 bases, with 15 bases sitting between them. The CDR3 length is 14 residues. The CDR3 nucleotides read TGCAGTGCTAGACGCCGGGACTCACTGTACGAGCAGTACTTC. Residues: CSARRRDSLYEQYF.

Concerning this clonotype: A much larger clone sits a single nucleotide away, making a read error possible. The rearrangement uses TRBV12-3 or TRBV12-4 and TRBJ2-2; D possibly corresponds to TRBD2 (6 bases). V lost 2 bases, J lost 7 bases, and 8 bases lay in between. The CDR3 extends over 13 amino acids. CDR3 DNA: TGTGCCAGCAGTTTAAGGGAGGTCGGGGAGCTGTTTTTT. Translation gives CASSLREVGELFF.

This clonotype has a count of ten or more. V and J are TRBV5-6 and TRBJ2-2, with TRBD2 identical over 10 bases. V was pared by 4 bases and J by 2 bases, with 5 bases of the junction left unmatched. Germline CDR1 SGHDT, CDR2 YYEEEE. The CDR3 has 16 residues. For the CDR3, the DNA is TGTGCCAGCAGCCGTCGGACTAGCGGTAACACCGGGGAGCTGTTTTTT. Translating it yields CASSRRTSGNTGELFF.

As for this clonotype: This clone may be a read error of a much larger clone one base away. The CDR3 sequence: CASSSPRGSSTEAFF. The CDR3 DNA is TGTGCCAGCAGTTCCCCTCGGGGTTCGAGCACTGAAGCTTTCTTT. The rearrangement links TRBV6-5 to TRBJ1-1; D ambiguous. This CDR3 region has 15 residues. Trimming took 4 bases from V and 4 from J, leaving 16 bases between them. The germline CDR1 and CDR2 sequences are MNHEY and SVGAGI.

This clonotype has a count of ten or more. The genes are TRBV5-1 and TRBJ1-1; D is possibly TRBD1 (5 bases). Germline V gene sequence: CDR1 SGHRS, CDR2 YFSETQ. This CDR3 is built from 16 residues. V lost 4 bases, J lost 0 bases, and 16 bases lay in between. In nucleotides, the CDR3 is TGCGCCAGCAGCACCCGGGGCCTACAAATGAACACTGAAGCTTTCTTT. Protein product: CASSTRGLQMNTEAFF.

This clonotype was recorded many times. The chain recombines TRBV29-1 with TRBJ2-5; 15 bases map to TRBD2. The CDR3 contains 16 residues. Germline CDR1 SQVTM, CDR2 ANQGSEA. J was trimmed by 0 bases and V by 6 bases; bases with no gene match: 5. The CDR3 nucleotides read TGCAGCGTCGTGGGACTAGCGGGAGGAAACCAAGAGACCCAGTACTTC. The encoded protein is CSVVGLAGGNQETQYF.

This clonotype has at least ten counts. The chain joins TRBV30 to TRBJ1-5; no clear D. Germline V gene sequence: CDR1 GTSNPN, CDR2 SVGIG (reference sequence). Between the trimmed V and J ends, which lost 0 bases and 6 bases, there was a span of 15 bases. The CDR3 extends over 15 amino acids. The CDR3 loop reads CAWSVPLALGQPQHF. As DNA, the CDR3 is TGTGCCTGGAGTGTACCATTGGCGTTAGGTCAGCCCCAGCATTTT.

This clonotype has at least ten counts. The chain couples TRBV7-2 to TRBJ2-5; D is uncertain. Trimming shortened V by 6 bases and J by 1 base, and 6 bases separated the two germline ends. Germline V gene sequence: CDR1 SGHTA, CDR2 FQGNSA. CDR3 length: 12 amino acids. Here the CDR3 reads CASSPGQETQYF. CDR3 nucleotide sequence: TGTGCCAGCAGTCCCGGCCAAGAGACCCAGTACTTC.

For this clonotype: A much larger clone lies a single base off, so this may be a read error. The V gene is TRBV14, the J gene TRBJ2-5, with D possibly matching TRBD1 (5 bases). Germline lookup yields CDR1 SGHDN and CDR2 FVKESK. CDR3 length: 15 amino acids. Trimming shortened V by 5 bases and J by 5 bases, and 18 bases separated the two germline ends. CDR3 amino acids: CASSKLRAGSETQYF. The CDR3 nucleotides are TGTGCCAGCAGCAAACTCCGGGCAGGGTCGGAGACCCAGTACTTC.

At least ten counts were recorded for this clonotype. The genes are TRBV29-1 and TRBJ2-3; 7 bases are shared with TRBD1. The CDR3 covers 15 residues. J gave up 0 bases and V 3 bases, and 6 bases lay outside the gene matches. The germline V gene encodes CDR1 SQVTM and CDR2 ANQGSEA. CDR3 nucleotide sequence: TGCAGCGTTGACGGGACAGAAAAAAGCACAGATACGCAGTATTTT. Amino acid sequence: CSVDGTEKSTDTQYF.

The rearrangement links TRBV7-8 to TRBJ1-6; 7 bases line up with TRBD1. The CDR3 has 13 residues. CDR1 SGHVS and CDR2 FQNEAQ come from the germline V gene. The J segment lost 10 bases and the V segment lost 4 bases, leaving 4 bases of the junction unmatched. DNA of the CDR3: TGTGCCAGCAGCTCACAGGGGAACTCACCCCTCCACTTT. This codes for CASSSQGNSPLHF.

By sample share, this clonotype is medium-sized. The rearrangement joins TRBV28 to TRBJ2-1; a possible D gene is TRBD1 (6 bases). Germline loops: CDR1 MDHEN, CDR2 SYDVKM. The CDR3 length is 16 residues. The V gene lost 6 bases and the J gene lost 3 bases, with 18 bases spanning the gap. The CDR3: CASSPDRPAGYNEQFF. The CDR3 DNA reads TGTGCCAGCAGCCCTGACAGGCCGGCGGGCTACAATGAGCAGTTCTTC.

This clonotype was seen many times. The chain is built from TRBV30 and TRBJ2-7; tentatively, D is TRBD1 (6 bases). Deletions cut 7 bases from V and 4 bases from J, with 23 bases between. The CDR3 totals 15 residues. Germline CDR1 is GTSNPN and CDR2 is SVGIG (reference sequence). CDR3 in amino acids: CALGAYRDRSYEQYF. CDR3 nucleotide sequence: TGTGCCTTGGGGGCTTACCGGGACCGATCTTACGAGCAGTACTTC.

This clonotype was observed many times. The CDR3 DNA follows: TGCAGCTTGGGACAGGGACAAGAGACCCAGTACTTC. Amino acid sequence: CSLGQGQETQYF. V gene TRBV29-1 combines with J gene TRBJ2-5; 9 nucleotides align to TRBD1. Unmatched junction bases numbered 3, after V lost 8 bases and J lost 2 bases. CDR1 is SQVTM, CDR2 ANQGSEA, per germline. The CDR3 is made up of 12 amino acids.

This clonotype was recorded many times. An end of the junction differs from the germline gene, which may be a read error. The chain has TRBV11-2 and TRBJ2-5; possible D gene TRBD1, 6 bases. This CDR3 has 11 amino acids. Germline V gene lookup returns CDR1 SGHAT and CDR2 FQNNGV. The CDR3 sequence is CASSSFWTVGF. The CDR3 bases are TGTGCCAGCAGCTCTTTCTGGACAGTAGGATTC.

This clonotype has at least ten counts. The chain links TRBV20-1 to TRBJ1-5; 9 nucleotides line up with TRBD1. The CDR3 is 15 residues long. J gave up 4 bases and V 3 bases, and 7 bases lay outside the gene matches. CDR1 is DFQATT, CDR2 SNEGSKA, per germline (reference sequence). Here the CDR3 DNA reads TGCAGTGCTAGTGCCGGGACAGGGATTAATCAGCCCCAGCATTTT. Its translation: CSASAGTGINQPQHF.

This clonotype came up a few times. The V call is TRBV19, the J call TRBJ1-4, with TRBD1 identical over 7 bases. CDR3 length: 15 amino acids. V gave up 6 bases and J gave up 5 bases; unmatched junction bases: 9. Per the germline V gene, CDR1 is LNHDA and CDR2 is SQIVND (reference sequence). CDR3 nucleotide sequence: TGTGCCAGTAGGTGGACGGGACAGAACAATGAAAAACTGTTTTTT. Residues: CASRWTGQNNEKLFF.

This clonotype was observed at least ten times. The gene calls are TRBV7-2 and TRBJ2-3, with 14 bases identical to TRBD2. Trimming at V came to 5 bases and at J to 12 bases, leaving 13 bases not matched to a gene. CDR1 and CDR2 from the germline V gene are SGHTA and FQGNSA. The CDR3 covers 16 residues. CDR3 loop: CASSRNGLAGGVLQYF. CDR3 DNA: TGTGCCAGCAGCCGTAATGGACTAGCGGGGGGTGTTTTACAGTATTTT.